These 14 T cell receptor beta chains originate from one sample sequenced in a study of shared clonotypes between healthy human individuals. CD45RO-negative cells were positively selected for CCR7, leaving out terminally differentiated effector memory CD45RA+ cells. Method: immunoSEQ multiplex PCR; TCRdb's copy keeps in-frame clones and lacks some. The repertoire includes around 2.1 million clones, 93% of them detected once, and over 1.5% sits in the top ten. The sequenced material came from naive CD8+ T cells from PBMCs. Every receptor here comes from a man between 18 and 29 years old in good health. Some clones in this sample may be carry-over from other donors' samples.

V usage is TRBV6-6 and J usage is TRBJ1-1, with TRBD1 as a possible D gene (6 bases). Germline loops: CDR1 MNHNY, CDR2 SVGAGI (reference sequence). The CDR3 has 16 amino acids. Trimming took 5 bases from V and 0 from J, leaving 16 bases between them. The DNA for the CDR3 is TGTGCCAGCAGTGACTGGGACACGGTCATGAACACTGAAGCTTTCTTT. Amino acids: CASSDWDTVMNTEAFF.

The chain recombines TRBV6-5 with TRBJ1-2, with D possibly TRBD1 on 5 matching bases. This CDR3 is 11 amino acids long. V lost 10 bases and J 6 bases, leaving 12 bases between the germline ends. Germline values: CDR1 MNHEY, CDR2 SVGAGI. Written as DNA, the CDR3 is TGTGCCACCCATCAGGGCAATGGCTACACCTTC. Its translation is CATHQGNGYTF.

The V call is TRBV27, the J call TRBJ1-1; perhaps TRBD1 as D (5 bases). The germline V gene encodes CDR1 MNHEY and CDR2 SMNVEV (reference sequence). The ends were cut back, 5 bases at V and 5 bases at J, with 21 bases in the middle. CDR3 size: 16 residues. CDR3 sequence: CASSTSAGNLVTEAFF. The CDR3 DNA sequence: TGTGCCAGCAGTACCTCGGCAGGGAATTTAGTTACTGAAGCTTTCTTT.

This sequence joins TRBV11-2 and TRBJ2-7, with TRBD1 matching 7 bases. The CDR3 extends over 16 amino acids. Losses at the gene ends were 1 base for V and 4 bases for J; bases not matched to a gene: 10. Germline V gene lookup returns CDR1 SGHAT and CDR2 FQNNGV. The CDR3 here is CASSLAPGQPFYEQYF. CDR3 bases: TGTGCCAGCAGCTTAGCACCGGGACAGCCGTTTTACGAGCAGTACTTC.

V gene TRBV7-9 combines with J gene TRBJ1-2; TRBD1 is a possible D gene (5 bases). The V end lost 5 bases, the J end lost 4 bases, and 14 bases lay between the germline ends. CDR1 is SEHNR and CDR2 is FQNEAQ in the germline V gene (reference sequence). CDR3 length: 14 amino acids. CDR3: CASSPHAGFYGYTF. In DNA form, the CDR3 reads TGTGCCAGCAGCCCCCATGCAGGGTTCTATGGCTACACCTTC.

For this clone: The germline gene is not matched at one end of the junction; a read error may be the cause. The chain couples TRBV20-1 to TRBJ2-1; 9 positions agree with TRBD2. The CDR3 runs 11 residues. Germline CDR1 and CDR2: DFQATT and SNEGSKA (reference sequence). The CDR3, as DNA: TGCAGTGCTAGACCGGGCGGGAGGGGCATCTTC. It encodes CSARPGGRGIF.

This clone was found once. J is TRBJ2-7 and V is TRBV30; 10 bases agree with TRBD1. This CDR3 spans 18 amino acids. Germline V lookup: CDR1 GTSNPN, CDR2 SVGIG (reference sequence). J lost 3 bases, V lost 2 bases, and 16 bases had no gene match. Written as DNA, the CDR3 is TGTGCCTGGAGTAGTGGATTAGGACAGGGGGTCCCCCTCTACGAGCAGTACTTC. It encodes CAWSSGLGQGVPLYEQYF.

The chain is built from TRBV2 and TRBJ1-1; no reliable D call. Germline CDR1 and CDR2: SNHLY and FYNNEI. Trimming left V 0 bases short and J 0 bases short, with 11 bases between. This CDR3 contains 16 residues. CDR3 sequence (DNA): TGTGCCAGCAGTGAAGCGCTTGCGGTAATGAACACTGAAGCTTTCTTT. Translation: CASSEALAVMNTEAFF.

V gene TRBV19 combines with J gene TRBJ1-5; D not resolved. CDR1 LNHDA and CDR2 SQIVND come from the germline V gene (reference sequence). This CDR3 contains 12 residues. Deletions cut 4 bases from V and 4 bases from J, with 5 bases between. The CDR3 sequence is CASSTENQPQHF. CDR3 DNA sequence: TGTGCCAGTAGTACAGAGAATCAGCCCCAGCATTTT.

V usage is TRBV19 and J usage is TRBJ1-1, with D hard to call. Trimming stripped 9 bases from V and 0 bases from J, with 8 bases between. CDR1 and CDR2 (germline): LNHDA, SQIVND (reference sequence). The CDR3 extends over 12 amino acids. The CDR3 bases are TGTGCCAGCAGCCAACTGAACACTGAAGCTTTCTTT. It yields the protein CASSQLNTEAFF.

This chain connects TRBV27 to TRBJ1-5; D gene unclear. CDR3 length: 15 amino acids. Between the trimmed V and J ends, which lost 0 bases and 0 bases, there was a span of 6 bases. Germline assignment: CDR1 MNHEY and CDR2 SMNVEV (reference sequence). In DNA, the CDR3 is TGTGCCAGCAGTTTATCTTCCAATAGCAATCAGCCCCAGCATTTT. This gives the protein CASSLSSNSNQPQHF.

The chain employs TRBV4-2 and TRBJ2-1; 8 nucleotides match TRBD2. Trimming removed 4 bases from V and 5 bases from J; junction bases left unmatched: 4. The CDR3 covers 14 residues. The germline gives CDR1 LGHNA, CDR2 YNFKEQ. The CDR3 region has the DNA TGTGCCAGCAGCCCTGGACTAGCCGACAATGAGCAGTTCTTC. Translated: CASSPGLADNEQFF.

The chain recombines TRBV5-1 with TRBJ1-1; 9 bases agree with TRBD1. With 4 bases clipped from V and 4 bases from J, the junction kept 2 bases outside the gene matches. The germline V gene has CDR1 SGHRS and CDR2 YFSETQ. The CDR3 totals 13 residues. Written as DNA, the CDR3 is TGCGCCAGCAGCATGACAGGGGGCACTGAAGCTTTCTTT. This gives the protein CASSMTGGTEAFF.

V gene TRBV25-1 combines with J gene TRBJ2-1; D uncertain. Per germline, CDR1 MGHDK and CDR2 SYGVNS. CDR3 length: 15 amino acids. Trimming left V 2 bases short and J 5 bases short, with 13 bases between. The CDR3 loop reads CASSELRNPNNEQFF. CDR3 DNA: TGTGCCAGCAGTGAACTTCGGAACCCAAACAATGAGCAGTTCTTC.